Below, one T cell receptor beta chain is given with its context. Other DNA sequences in this sample translate to the same CDR3. This record comes from a study of blood T cell repertoires in COVID-19. Produced via immunoSEQ multiplex PCR; TCRdb's table is partial and in-frame only. The sample has approximately 500,000 clones, 85% to 90% seen once. This CDR3 comprises 13 residues. CDR1 is SQVTM, CDR2 ANQGSEA, per germline. Trimming cost V 4 bases and J 0 bases; bases outside gene matches: 2. The V and J genes are TRBV29-1 and TRBJ1-1; 7 positions agree with TRBD1. This receptor was identified in a woman aged 50 to 60 with COVID-19, enrolled during active disease. The sample was peripheral blood. Written as DNA, the CDR3 is TGCAGCGTTGGGGACAGATTGAACACTGAAGCTTTCTTT. Translation: CSVGDRLNTEAFF.